The clone carrying this T cell receptor beta chain was counted only a few times. Its antigen remains unidentified. The CDR3 extends over 15 amino acids. The V gene lost 5 bases and the J gene lost 0 bases, with 12 bases spanning the gap. The germline V gene encodes CDR1 SGHTA and CDR2 FQGTGA. The authors ran a second PCR of 7 to 11 cycles using a sample-barcoded 5' primer and a J-beta primer mix. TCRdb analysed the 5' RACE reads with MiXCR anew, one entry per CDR3 protein. The table has approximately 1.5 million distinct CDR3 sequences, roughly 30% seen once. The record originates from a study of blood T cells in healthy people across ages. Study in general: Capture by template switching was about one barcoded beta molecule per two T cells. Findings of the study overall: Age showed a roughly linear inverse relationship with TCR beta diversity per million T cells.

The sequence derives from a woman in her thirties in good health. The rearrangement uses TRBV7-3 and TRBJ2-3; no firm D call. Sequenced: blood. The CDR3 sequence is CASSPYSTSTDTQYF. The CDR3 DNA reads as TGTGCCAGCAGCCCCTACAGTACCAGCACAGATACGCAGTATTTT. The variable domain in full, completed from reference TRBV7-3 and TRBJ2-3, reads GAGVSQTPSNKVTEKGKYVELRCDPISGHTALYWYRQSLGQGPEFLIYFQGTGAADDSGLPNDRFFAVRPEGSVSTLKIQRTERGDSAVYLCASSPYSTSTDTQYFGPGTRLTVL.